This paragraph covers one T cell receptor beta chain sequence. The antigen remains undetermined. This record belongs to a study of brain T cells in children with intractable seizures. Broader study findings: HCMV serostatus was not known, and viral specificity came from CDR3 similarity only. Clones missing pre-surgery may reflect undersampling of that blood sample.

This CDR3 region has 15 residues. The V and J ends lost 3 bases and 3 bases respectively, with 15 bases between them. Germline loops: CDR1 ENHRY, CDR2 SYGVKD. Time point: blood from clinic visit 5 months post-surgery; TSC patient then seizure free. The sequenced cases were selected for having the highest brain T cell transcript signatures. Profiled with immunoSEQ multiplex PCR; TCRdb holds only in-frame clones, not every one. The sample contains about 340,000 clones, approximately 93% of which appear only once. The genes are TRBV10-3 and TRBJ2-7; no clear D gene. The sample here was peripheral blood, taken 4 to 6 months after surgery. This clonotype was obtained from a boy in the first two years of life with tuberous sclerosis and intractable seizures. Here the CDR3 DNA reads TGTGCCATCAGTGACCCCCCAAAACCCCTCTACGAGCAGTACTTC. As protein: CAISDPPKPLYEQYF.